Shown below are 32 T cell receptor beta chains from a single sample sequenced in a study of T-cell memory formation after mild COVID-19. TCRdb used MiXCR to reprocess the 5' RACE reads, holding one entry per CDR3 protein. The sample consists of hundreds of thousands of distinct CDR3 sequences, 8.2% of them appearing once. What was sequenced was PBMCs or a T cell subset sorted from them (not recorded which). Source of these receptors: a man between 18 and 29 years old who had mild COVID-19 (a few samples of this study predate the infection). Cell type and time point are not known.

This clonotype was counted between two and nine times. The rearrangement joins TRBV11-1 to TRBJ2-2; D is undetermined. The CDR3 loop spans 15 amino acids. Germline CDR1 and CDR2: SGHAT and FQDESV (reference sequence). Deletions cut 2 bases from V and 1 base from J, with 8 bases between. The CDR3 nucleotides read TGTGCCAGCAGCTTATCCCCCCAGAACACCGGGGAGCTGTTTTTT. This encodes CASSLSPQNTGELFF.

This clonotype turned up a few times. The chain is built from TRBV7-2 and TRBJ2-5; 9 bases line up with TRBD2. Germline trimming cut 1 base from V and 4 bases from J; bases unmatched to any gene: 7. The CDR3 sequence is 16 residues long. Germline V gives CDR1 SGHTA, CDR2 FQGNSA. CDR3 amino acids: CASSLVAGASGETQYF. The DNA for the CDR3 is TGTGCCAGCAGCTTAGTAGCGGGGGCCTCGGGAGAGACCCAGTACTTC.

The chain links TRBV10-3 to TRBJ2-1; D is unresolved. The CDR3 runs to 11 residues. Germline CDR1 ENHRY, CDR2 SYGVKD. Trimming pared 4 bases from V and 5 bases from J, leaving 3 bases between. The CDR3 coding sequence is TGTGCCATCAGTGCGCACAATGAGCAGTTCTTC. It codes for CAISAHNEQFF.

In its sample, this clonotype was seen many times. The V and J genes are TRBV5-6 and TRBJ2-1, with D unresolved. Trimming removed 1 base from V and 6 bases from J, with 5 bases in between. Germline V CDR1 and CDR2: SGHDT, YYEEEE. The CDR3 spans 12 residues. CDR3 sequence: CASSLRRNEQFF. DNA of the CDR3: TGTGCCAGCAGCTTGAGGCGCAATGAGCAGTTCTTC.

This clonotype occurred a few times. The CDR3 spells CASRGDRPQHF. The CDR3 nucleotides read TGTGCCAGCAGAGGGGATCGGCCCCAGCATTTT. The chain carries TRBV6-6 and TRBJ1-5; perhaps TRBD1 as D (5 bases). The CDR3 spans 11 residues. CDR1 and CDR2 from the germline V gene are MNHNY and SVGAGI (reference sequence). V lost 6 bases and J 9 bases, leaving 9 bases between the germline ends.

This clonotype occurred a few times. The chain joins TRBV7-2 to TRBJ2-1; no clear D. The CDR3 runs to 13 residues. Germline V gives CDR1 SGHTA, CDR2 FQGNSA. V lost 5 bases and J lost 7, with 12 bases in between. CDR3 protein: CASSPMGRNEQFF. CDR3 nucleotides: TGTGCCAGCAGCCCCATGGGCCGAAATGAGCAGTTCTTC.

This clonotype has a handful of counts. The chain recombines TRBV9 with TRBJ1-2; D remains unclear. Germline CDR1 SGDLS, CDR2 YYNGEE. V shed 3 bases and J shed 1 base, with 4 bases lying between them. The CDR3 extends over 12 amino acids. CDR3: CASSADNYGYTF. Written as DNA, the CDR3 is TGTGCCAGCAGCGCCGATAACTATGGCTACACCTTC.

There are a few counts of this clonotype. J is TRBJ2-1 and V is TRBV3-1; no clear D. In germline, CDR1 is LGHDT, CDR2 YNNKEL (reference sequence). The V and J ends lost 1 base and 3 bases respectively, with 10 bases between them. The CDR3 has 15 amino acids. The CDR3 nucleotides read TGTGCCAGCAGCCAAGGGGCGGAGAACTACAATGAGCAGTTCTTC. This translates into CASSQGAENYNEQFF.

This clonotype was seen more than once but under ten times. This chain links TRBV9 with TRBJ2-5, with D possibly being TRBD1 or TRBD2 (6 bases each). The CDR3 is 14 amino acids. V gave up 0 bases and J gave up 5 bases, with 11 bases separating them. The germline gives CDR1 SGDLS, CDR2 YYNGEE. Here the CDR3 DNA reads TGTGCCAGCAGCGTAGTCGGGGGCTCGGAGACCCAGTACTTC. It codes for CASSVVGGSETQYF.

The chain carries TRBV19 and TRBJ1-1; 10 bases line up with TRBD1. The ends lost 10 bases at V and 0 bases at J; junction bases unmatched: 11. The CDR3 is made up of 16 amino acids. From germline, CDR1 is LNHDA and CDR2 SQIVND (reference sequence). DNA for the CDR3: TGTGCCACCCGACCGGGACAGGGGTTTCTGAACACTGAAGCTTTCTTT. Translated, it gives CATRPGQGFLNTEAFF.

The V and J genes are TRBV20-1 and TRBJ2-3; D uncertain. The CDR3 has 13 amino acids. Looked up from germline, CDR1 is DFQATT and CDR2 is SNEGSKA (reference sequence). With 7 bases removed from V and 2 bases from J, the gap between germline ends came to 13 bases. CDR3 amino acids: CSVLGMYTDTQYF. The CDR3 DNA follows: TGCAGTGTTCTCGGCATGTACACAGATACGCAGTATTTT.

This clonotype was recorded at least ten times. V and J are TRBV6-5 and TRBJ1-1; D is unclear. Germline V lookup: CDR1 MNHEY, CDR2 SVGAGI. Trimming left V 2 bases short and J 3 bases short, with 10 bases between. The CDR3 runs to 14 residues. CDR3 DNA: TGTGCCAGCAGTTACACCTGGCAGTACACTGAAGCTTTCTTT. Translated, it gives CASSYTWQYTEAFF.

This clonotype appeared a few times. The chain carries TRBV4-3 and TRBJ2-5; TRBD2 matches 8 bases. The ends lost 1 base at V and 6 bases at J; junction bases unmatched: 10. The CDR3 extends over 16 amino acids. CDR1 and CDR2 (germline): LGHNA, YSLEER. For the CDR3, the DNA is TGCGCCAGCAGCCAAGGGCCAGCGGGGGTTTTAAAGACCCAGTACTTC. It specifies CASSQGPAGVLKTQYF.

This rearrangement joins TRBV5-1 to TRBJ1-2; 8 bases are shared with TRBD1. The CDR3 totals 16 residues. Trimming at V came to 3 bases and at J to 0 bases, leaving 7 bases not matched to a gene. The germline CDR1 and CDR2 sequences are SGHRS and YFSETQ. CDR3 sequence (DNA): TGCGCCAGCAGCTCAGGACAGGGTAGGGCTAACTATGGCTACACCTTC. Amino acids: CASSSGQGRANYGYTF. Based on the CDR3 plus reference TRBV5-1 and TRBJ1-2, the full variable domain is KAGVTQTPRYLIKTRGQQVTLSCSPISGHRSVSWYQQTPGQGLQFLFEYFSETQRNKGNFPGRFSGRQFSNSRSEMNVSTLELGDSALYLCASSSGQGRANYGYTFGSGTRLTVV.

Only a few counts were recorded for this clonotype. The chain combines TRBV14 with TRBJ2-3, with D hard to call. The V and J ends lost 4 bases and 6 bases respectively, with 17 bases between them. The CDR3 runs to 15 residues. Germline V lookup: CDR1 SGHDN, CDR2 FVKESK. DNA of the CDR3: TGTGCCAGCAGCCCCTTCTTGGCCTTTCGGGATACGCAGTATTTT. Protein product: CASSPFLAFRDTQYF.

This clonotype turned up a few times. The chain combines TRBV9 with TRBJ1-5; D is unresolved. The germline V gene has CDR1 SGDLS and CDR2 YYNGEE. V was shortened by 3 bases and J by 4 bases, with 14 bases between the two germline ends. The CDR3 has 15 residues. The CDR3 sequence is CASSGGWQPNQPQHF. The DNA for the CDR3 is TGTGCCAGCAGCGGGGGATGGCAGCCGAATCAGCCCCAGCATTTT.

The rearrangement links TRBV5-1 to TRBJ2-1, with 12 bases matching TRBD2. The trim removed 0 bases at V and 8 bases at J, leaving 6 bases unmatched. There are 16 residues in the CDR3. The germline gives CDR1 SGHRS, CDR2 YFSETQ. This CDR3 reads CASSLGLAGGPYEQFF. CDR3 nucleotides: TGCGCCAGCAGCTTGGGCCTAGCGGGGGGGCCCTATGAGCAGTTCTTC.

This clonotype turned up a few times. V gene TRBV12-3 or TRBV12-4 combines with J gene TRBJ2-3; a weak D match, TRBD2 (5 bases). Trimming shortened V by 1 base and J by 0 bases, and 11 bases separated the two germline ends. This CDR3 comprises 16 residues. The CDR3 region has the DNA TGTGCCAGCAGTTTAGACGGCGGGTCTAGCACAGATACGCAGTATTTT. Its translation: CASSLDGGSSTDTQYF.

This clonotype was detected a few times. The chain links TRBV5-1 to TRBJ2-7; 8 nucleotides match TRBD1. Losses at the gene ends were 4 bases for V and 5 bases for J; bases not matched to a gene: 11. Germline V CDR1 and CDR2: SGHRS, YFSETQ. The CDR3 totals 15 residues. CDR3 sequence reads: CASSRQGALFHEQYF. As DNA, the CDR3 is TGCGCCAGCAGCCGTCAGGGGGCTCTGTTCCACGAGCAGTACTTC.

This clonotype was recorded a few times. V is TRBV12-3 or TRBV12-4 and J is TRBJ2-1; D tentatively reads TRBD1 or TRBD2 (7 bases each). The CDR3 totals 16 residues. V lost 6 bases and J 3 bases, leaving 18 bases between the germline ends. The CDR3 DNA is TGTGCCAGCAGGCCGGGGGGACAGCTTGTCTACAATGAGCAGTTCTTC. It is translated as CASRPGGQLVYNEQFF.

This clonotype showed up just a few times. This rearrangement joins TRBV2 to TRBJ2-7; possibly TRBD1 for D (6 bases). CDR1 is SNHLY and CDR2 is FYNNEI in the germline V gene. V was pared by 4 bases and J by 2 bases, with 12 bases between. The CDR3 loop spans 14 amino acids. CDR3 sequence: CASSGWGQTYEQYV. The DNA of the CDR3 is TGTGCCAGCAGTGGGTGGGGGCAAACCTACGAGCAGTACGTC.

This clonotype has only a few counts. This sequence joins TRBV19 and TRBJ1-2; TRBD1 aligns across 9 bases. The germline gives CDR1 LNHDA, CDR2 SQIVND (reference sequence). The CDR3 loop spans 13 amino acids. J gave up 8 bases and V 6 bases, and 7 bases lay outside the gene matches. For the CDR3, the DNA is TGTGCCAGTAGCCCGGGACAGGGAAGCGGCTACACCTTC. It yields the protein CASSPGQGSGYTF. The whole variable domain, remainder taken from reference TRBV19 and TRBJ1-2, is DGGITQSPKYLFRKEGQNVTLSCEQNLNHDAMYWYRQDPGQGLRLIYYSQIVNDFQKGDIAEGYSVSREKKESFPLTVTSAQKNPTAFYLCASSPGQGSGYTFGSGTRLTVV.

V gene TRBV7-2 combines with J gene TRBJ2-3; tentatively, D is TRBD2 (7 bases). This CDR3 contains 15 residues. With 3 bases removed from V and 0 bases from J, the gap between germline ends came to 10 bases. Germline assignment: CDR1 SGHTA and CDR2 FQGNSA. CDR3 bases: TGTGCCAGCAGCTTCGAGGGGGGGAGCACAGATACGCAGTATTTT. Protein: CASSFEGGSTDTQYF.

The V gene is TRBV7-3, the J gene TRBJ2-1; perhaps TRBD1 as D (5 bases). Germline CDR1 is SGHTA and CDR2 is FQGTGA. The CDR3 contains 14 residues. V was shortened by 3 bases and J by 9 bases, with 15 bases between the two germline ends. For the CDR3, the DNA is TGTGCCAGCAGCTTGGGCAGGGTGGGTAGTGAGCAGTTCTTC. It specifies CASSLGRVGSEQFF.

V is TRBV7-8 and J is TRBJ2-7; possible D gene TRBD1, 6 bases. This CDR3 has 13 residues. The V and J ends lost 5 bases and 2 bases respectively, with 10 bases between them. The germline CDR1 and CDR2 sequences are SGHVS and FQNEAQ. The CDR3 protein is CASSADRPYEQYF. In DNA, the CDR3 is TGTGCCAGCAGCGCGGACAGACCCTACGAGCAGTACTTC.

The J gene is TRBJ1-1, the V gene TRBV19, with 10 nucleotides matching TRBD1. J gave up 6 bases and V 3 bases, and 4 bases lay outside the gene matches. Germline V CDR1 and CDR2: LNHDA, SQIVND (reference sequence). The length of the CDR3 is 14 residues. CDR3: CASSIDRGLAEAFF. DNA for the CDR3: TGTGCCAGTAGTATCGACAGGGGGCTCGCTGAAGCTTTCTTT. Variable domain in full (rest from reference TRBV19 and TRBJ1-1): DGGITQSPKYLFRKEGQNVTLSCEQNLNHDAMYWYRQDPGQGLRLIYYSQIVNDFQKGDIAEGYSVSREKKESFPLTVTSAQKNPTAFYLCASSIDRGLAEAFFGQGTRLTVV.

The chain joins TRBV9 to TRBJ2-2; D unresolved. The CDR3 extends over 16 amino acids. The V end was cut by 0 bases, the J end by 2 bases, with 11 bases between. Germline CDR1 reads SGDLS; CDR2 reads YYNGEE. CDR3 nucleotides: TGTGCCAGCAGCGTAGAGGCAGGACCTAACACCGGGGAGCTGTTTTTT. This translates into CASSVEAGPNTGELFF.

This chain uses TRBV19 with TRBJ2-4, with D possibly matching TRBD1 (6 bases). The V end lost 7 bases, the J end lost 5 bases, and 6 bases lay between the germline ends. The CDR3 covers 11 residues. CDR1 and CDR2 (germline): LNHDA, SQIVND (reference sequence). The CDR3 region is CASNRENIQYF. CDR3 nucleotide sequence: TGTGCCAGTAACAGGGAAAACATTCAGTACTTC.

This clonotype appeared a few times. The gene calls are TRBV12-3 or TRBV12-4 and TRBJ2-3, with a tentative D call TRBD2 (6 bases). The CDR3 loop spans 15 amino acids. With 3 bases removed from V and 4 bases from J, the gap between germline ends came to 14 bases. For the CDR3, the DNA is TGTGCCAGCAGTTTGGGCGGGGTAGGCGCAGATACGCAGTATTTT. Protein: CASSLGGVGADTQYF.

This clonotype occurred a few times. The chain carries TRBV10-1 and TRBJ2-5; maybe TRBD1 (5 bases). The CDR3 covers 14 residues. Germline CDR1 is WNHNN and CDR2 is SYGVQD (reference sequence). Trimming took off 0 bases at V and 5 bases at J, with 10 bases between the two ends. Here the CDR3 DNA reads TGCGCCAGCAGTGAGTCTTGGGGCCCCGAGACCCAGTACTTC. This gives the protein CASSESWGPETQYF.

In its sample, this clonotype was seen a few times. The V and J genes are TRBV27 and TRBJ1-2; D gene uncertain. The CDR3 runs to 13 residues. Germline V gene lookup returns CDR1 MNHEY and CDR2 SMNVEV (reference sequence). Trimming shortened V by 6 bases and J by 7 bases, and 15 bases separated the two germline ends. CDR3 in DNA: TGTGCCAGCAGGTTAAGCGCGGGGTCTGGCTACACCTTC. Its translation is CASRLSAGSGYTF.

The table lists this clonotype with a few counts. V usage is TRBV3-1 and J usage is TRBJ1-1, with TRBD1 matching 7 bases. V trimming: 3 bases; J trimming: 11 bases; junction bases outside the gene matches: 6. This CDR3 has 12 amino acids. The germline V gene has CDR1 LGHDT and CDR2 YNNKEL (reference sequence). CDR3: CASSQGTALAFF. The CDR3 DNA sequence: TGTGCCAGCAGCCAGGGGACAGCACTCGCTTTCTTT. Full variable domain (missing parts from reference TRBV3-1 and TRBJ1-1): DTAVSQTPKYLVTQMGNDKSIKCEQNLGHDTMYWYKQDSKKFLKIMFSYNNKELIINETVPNRFSPKSPDKAHLNLHINSLELGDSAVYFCASSQGTALAFFGQGTRLTVV.